This record covers a single TCR beta chain. The data are from a study of blood T cell repertoires in COVID-19. The method was immunoSEQ multiplex PCR; TCRdb's version includes in-frame clones alone and lacks a portion of them. The sample shows 110,000 to 150,000 clones, just over 85% of them seen only once. Trimming removed 2 bases from V and 2 bases from J, with 13 bases in between. The germline gives CDR1 SGDLS, CDR2 YYNGEE. CDR3 length: 16 amino acids. V gene TRBV9 combines with J gene TRBJ1-4; the D is unclear. The receptor was derived from a middle-aged man who had recovered from COVID-19. Source material: PBMCs or T cells enriched from blood (not recorded which). The CDR3 bases are TGTGCCAGCAGCGTTCGAGGCAGTGGGACTAATGAAAAACTGTTTTTT. Encoded protein: CASSVRGSGTNEKLFF.